These 26 T cell receptor beta chains originate from one sample sequenced in a study of T-cell reconstitution after alpha-beta-depleted transplantation in children. Unique molecular identifiers were used in preparing the TCRbeta library. TCRdb independently ran MiXCR on the PCR reads; one entry per CDR3 protein. The sample shows 490,000 or so distinct CDR3 sequences, 10% of them seen only once. The sequences come from PBMCs, collected before TCRalphabeta/CD19-depleted stem cell transplant. Receptor source: a child aged 2-15 years with inherited bone marrow failure, due to receive a stem cell transplant.

This clonotype was recorded many times. This chain links TRBV20-1 with TRBJ2-1, with unresolved D. V was pared by 5 bases and J by 10 bases, with 15 bases between. CDR1 DFQATT and CDR2 SNEGSKA come from the germline V gene (reference sequence). The CDR3 is 12 residues long. The CDR3 here is CSALDWGLEQFF. CDR3 DNA: TGCAGTGCTCTTGATTGGGGTTTGGAGCAGTTCTTC.

This clonotype occurred many times. The chain employs TRBV4-3 and TRBJ2-1; the D gene could be TRBD1 or TRBD2 (5 bases each). The CDR3 sequence is 15 residues long. Germline CDR1 reads LGHNA; CDR2 reads YSLEER. V was cut by 5 bases and J by 4 bases, with 15 bases left in between. CDR3 sequence reads: CASSEDLWGYNEQFF. The CDR3 region has the DNA TGCGCCAGCAGCGAGGATTTATGGGGGTACAATGAGCAGTTCTTC.

This clonotype has ten or more counts. The V gene is TRBV5-1, the J gene TRBJ2-1; 8 bases fit TRBD2. The CDR3 consists of 16 residues. Germline CDR1 is SGHRS and CDR2 is YFSETQ. Trimming at V came to 4 bases and at J to 6 bases, leaving 12 bases not matched to a gene. The CDR3 DNA reads as TGCGCCAGCAGCCTCGGGTTGGGAGCGGGAGCCAATGAGCAGTTCTTC. Translated, it gives CASSLGLGAGANEQFF.

This chain connects TRBV30 to TRBJ1-2; a weak D match, TRBD1 (6 bases). This CDR3 has 14 residues. CDR1 and CDR2 (germline): GTSNPN, SVGIG (reference sequence). Trimming pared 2 bases from V and 11 bases from J, leaving 21 bases between. The CDR3 loop reads CAWSRRQVLRWYTF. DNA for the CDR3: TGTGCCTGGAGTAGAAGACAGGTTCTCCGATGGTACACCTTC.

This clonotype was counted ten times or more. The chain combines TRBV6-8 with TRBJ1-5, with TRBD1 identical over 9 bases. The germline gives CDR1 MNHGY, CDR2 SAAAGT. The ends lost 10 bases at V and 1 base at J; junction bases unmatched: 5. This CDR3 comprises 14 residues. DNA of the CDR3: TGTGCCATCACAGGGGGCGAGAGCAATCAGCCCCAGCATTTT. Translating it yields CAITGGESNQPQHF.

This clonotype occurred many times. This rearrangement joins TRBV6-5 to TRBJ2-5, with 7 bases fitting TRBD2. From germline, CDR1 is MNHEY and CDR2 SVGAGI. The CDR3 spans 15 residues. J gave up 1 base and V 2 bases, and 4 bases lay outside the gene matches. CDR3 sequence: CASSYATGGQETQYF. The CDR3, as DNA: TGTGCCAGCAGTTACGCCACGGGAGGCCAAGAGACCCAGTACTTC.

This clonotype was detected ten times or more. The chain combines TRBV5-1 with TRBJ1-2; 7 bases match TRBD1. Unmatched junction bases numbered 3, after V lost 4 bases and J lost 0 bases. CDR3 length: 14 amino acids. The germline V gene has CDR1 SGHRS and CDR2 YFSETQ. In DNA, the CDR3 is TGCGCCAGCAGCGCCGGACAGGCTAACTATGGCTACACCTTC. Its translation: CASSAGQANYGYTF. The entire variable domain, with the rest obtained from reference TRBV5-1 and TRBJ1-2, is as follows: KAGVTQTPRYLIKTRGQQVTLSCSPISGHRSVSWYQQTPGQGLQFLFEYFSETQRNKGNFPGRFSGRQFSNSRSEMNVSTLELGDSALYLCASSAGQANYGYTFGSGTRLTVV.

This rearrangement joins TRBV19 to TRBJ1-1; maybe TRBD1 (5 bases). The V and J ends lost 3 bases and 6 bases respectively, with 14 bases between them. Germline V CDR1 and CDR2: LNHDA, SQIVND (reference sequence). The CDR3 is 14 amino acids. The CDR3 loop reads CASSIGGFDPEAFF. The CDR3 coding sequence is TGTGCCAGTAGTATTGGGGGATTCGACCCTGAAGCTTTCTTT.

The chain links TRBV4-3 to TRBJ2-2; a weak D match, TRBD2 (5 bases). From germline, CDR1 is LGHNA and CDR2 YSLEER. This CDR3 spans 16 amino acids. Trimming pared 0 bases from V and 4 bases from J, leaving 12 bases between. This CDR3 is CASSQEERAGTGELFF. In DNA form, the CDR3 reads TGCGCCAGCAGCCAAGAGGAGAGGGCCGGCACCGGGGAGCTGTTTTTT.

The sample holds a few counts of this clonotype. This rearrangement joins TRBV7-2 to TRBJ2-1, with 10 bases fitting TRBD2. The CDR3 contains 16 residues. Germline V gives CDR1 SGHTA, CDR2 FQGNSA. V was pared by 0 bases and J by 7 bases, with 6 bases of the junction left unmatched. CDR3 coding DNA: TGTGCCAGCAGCTTAGCGCTAATAGCGGGAGGAAATGAGCAGTTCTTC. It yields the protein CASSLALIAGGNEQFF.

In this sample, this clonotype turned up a few times. The rearrangement links TRBV7-8 to TRBJ2-1; the match to TRBD2 covers 10 bases. V was clipped by 5 bases and J by 7 bases; unmatched bases: 11. CDR1 is SGHVS, CDR2 FQNEAQ, per germline. The CDR3 runs 16 residues. The CDR3 sequence: CASSPRRSSGRNEQFF. DNA for the CDR3: TGTGCCAGCAGCCCCCGGAGGAGTAGCGGGAGGAATGAGCAGTTCTTC.

This clonotype was detected ten times or more. The chain uses TRBV7-9 and TRBJ1-1; 10 bases agree with TRBD1. The CDR3 has 15 amino acids. V lost 8 bases and J lost 1; bases outside the gene matches: 7. Germline CDR1 SEHNR, CDR2 FQNEAQ (reference sequence). In DNA form, the CDR3 reads TGTGCCAGCCGGGACAGGGGTAAAGGGAACACTGAAGCTTTCTTT. Protein product: CASRDRGKGNTEAFF. Full variable domain (outside the CDR3, taken from reference TRBV7-9 and TRBJ1-1): DTGVSQNPRHKITKRGQNVTFRCDPISEHNRLYWYRQTLGQGPEFLTYFQNEAQLEKSRLLSDRFSAERPKGSFSTLEIQRTEQGDSAMYLCASRDRGKGNTEAFFGQGTRLTVV.

This clonotype was recorded at least ten times. The V call is TRBV10-3, the J call TRBJ2-5; D is perhaps TRBD1 (5 bases). Germline V CDR1 and CDR2: ENHRY, SYGVKD. This CDR3 is built from 15 residues. V was cut by 4 bases and J by 5 bases, with 17 bases left in between. This chain's CDR3 is CAISGGWSSAETQYF. In nucleotides, the CDR3 is TGTGCCATCAGTGGGGGCTGGAGTAGTGCGGAGACCCAGTACTTC.

This clonotype has at least ten counts. The CDR3 nucleotides are TGTGCCAGCAGCTTAAGTTTCTCCGGGTACACTGAAGCTTTCTTT. Translated, it gives CASSLSFSGYTEAFF. The chain has TRBV7-2 and TRBJ1-1; D unclear. CDR1 and CDR2 from the germline V gene are SGHTA and FQGNSA. V lost 2 bases, J lost 3 bases, and 13 bases lay in between. CDR3 size: 15 residues.

As DNA, the CDR3 is TGTGCCAGCAGCTTGATGGGGTTGGTCGGGGAGACCCAGTACTTC. It is translated as CASSLMGLVGETQYF. The chain carries TRBV11-3 and TRBJ2-5; D not certain. This CDR3 is 15 amino acids long. Trimming took 3 bases from V and 5 from J, leaving 16 bases between them. Germline CDR1 and CDR2: SGHNT and YENEEA. The full variable domain, with the rest looked up from reference TRBV11-3 and TRBJ2-5, is EAGVVQSPRYKIIEKKQPVAFWCNPISGHNTLYWYLQNLGQGPELLIRYENEEAVDDSQLPKDRFSAERLKGVDSTLKIQPAELGDSAVYLCASSLMGLVGETQYFGPGTRLLVL.

This clonotype was picked up many times. The chain joins TRBV20-1 to TRBJ2-7; 10 bases are a match to TRBD2. Germline V CDR1 and CDR2: DFQATT, SNEGSKA (reference sequence). J gave up 2 bases and V 2 bases, and 0 bases lay outside the gene matches. This CDR3 is 13 amino acids long. The CDR3, as DNA: TGCAGTGCTAGACTAGCGGGAGCCTACGAGCAGTACTTC. This translates into CSARLAGAYEQYF.

This clonotype was found many times. The chain employs TRBV27 and TRBJ2-1, with 8 nucleotides matching TRBD2. The CDR3 is made up of 15 amino acids. Trimming cost V 2 bases and J 8 bases; bases outside gene matches: 8. The germline V gene encodes CDR1 MNHEY and CDR2 SMNVEV (reference sequence). DNA of the CDR3: TGTGCCAGCAGTTTAGATAGCGGGATAAGGTATGAGCAGTTCTTC. Translated: CASSLDSGIRYEQFF.

This clonotype was seen repeatedly, ten times or more. The chain is built from TRBV4-1 and TRBJ2-7, with D possibly TRBD1 on 5 matching bases. V gave up 2 bases and J gave up 1 base, with 6 bases separating them. The CDR3 sequence is 13 residues long. Germline CDR1 and CDR2: MGHRA and YSYEKL. DNA for the CDR3: TGCGCCAGCAGCCAACAGGGTTCCTACGAGCAGTACTTC. Residues: CASSQQGSYEQYF.

The chain uses TRBV5-6 and TRBJ2-2; 8 nucleotides line up with TRBD2. The CDR3 contains 15 residues. Germline V lookup: CDR1 SGHDT, CDR2 YYEEEE. Germline trimming cut 1 base from V and 6 bases from J; bases unmatched to any gene: 5. Here the CDR3 DNA reads TGTGCCAGCAGCTTGCGGCCAGCGGGGGCCGGGGAGCTGTTTTTT. It translates to CASSLRPAGAGELFF. The full variable domain, its missing parts supplied by reference TRBV5-6 and TRBJ2-2, is DAGVTQSPTHLIKTRGQQVTLRCSPKSGHDTVSWYQQALGQGPQFIFQYYEEEERQRGNFPDRFSGHQFPNYSSELNVNALLLGDSALYLCASSLRPAGAGELFFGEGSRLTVL.

This clonotype was seen ten or more times. The V and J genes are TRBV27 and TRBJ1-5, with D possibly matching TRBD1 (6 bases). The CDR3 has 15 amino acids. The germline V and J ends were trimmed by 2 bases and 7 bases, with 15 bases remaining between them. Germline assignment: CDR1 MNHEY and CDR2 SMNVEV (reference sequence). In DNA form, the CDR3 reads TGTGCCAGCAGTTTAGCAGGGGAGTATGGGCAGCCCCAGCATTTT. It encodes CASSLAGEYGQPQHF.

This clonotype was picked up many times. The genes are TRBV7-2 and TRBJ2-1, with a possible D match to TRBD1 (5 bases). Germline values: CDR1 SGHTA, CDR2 FQGNSA. The length of the CDR3 is 17 residues. Trimming cost V 5 bases and J 0 bases, with 17 bases left between them. CDR3 amino acids: CASSLLGRPSSYNEQFF. Here the CDR3 DNA reads TGTGCCAGCAGCCTGTTGGGGCGGCCGAGCTCCTACAATGAGCAGTTCTTC.

This clonotype was observed at least ten times. J is TRBJ2-7 and V is TRBV20-1, with D perhaps TRBD2 (6 bases). Germline V lookup: CDR1 DFQATT, CDR2 SNEGSKA (reference sequence). The CDR3 covers 14 residues. V lost 3 bases, J lost 5 bases, and 17 bases lay in between. The CDR3 region is CSASGGVNPHEQYF. The CDR3 DNA reads as TGCAGTGCTAGCGGCGGGGTCAACCCCCACGAGCAGTACTTC.

This clonotype was detected many times. V gene TRBV4-3 combines with J gene TRBJ2-3; a possible D gene is TRBD2 (6 bases). The germline V gene encodes CDR1 LGHNA and CDR2 YSLEER. V was shortened by 4 bases and J by 3 bases, with 17 bases between the two germline ends. This CDR3 has 16 residues. The CDR3 DNA follows: TGCGCCAGCAGCCCCGAGGGACTGGAAAAAACAGATACGCAGTATTTT. This encodes CASSPEGLEKTDTQYF.

At least ten counts were recorded for this clonotype. The chain carries TRBV5-1 and TRBJ2-7, with 10 nucleotides matching TRBD2. Per germline, CDR1 SGHRS and CDR2 YFSETQ. V was clipped by 1 base and J by 1 base; unmatched bases: 8. CDR3 length: 17 residues. CDR3 protein: CASSLSSSGRTSYEQYF. The CDR3 coding sequence is TGCGCCAGCAGCTTGTCGAGTAGCGGGAGGACATCCTACGAGCAGTACTTC.

This clonotype was seen only a few times. This sequence joins TRBV29-1 and TRBJ1-3, with D perhaps matching TRBD1 (6 bases). The V gene's germline CDR1 is SQVTM and CDR2 ANQGSEA. V was clipped by 6 bases and J by 0 bases, with 12 bases between them. This CDR3 is 14 amino acids long. CDR3: CSVADSHSGNTIYF. The CDR3 coding sequence is TGCAGCGTAGCGGACAGCCACTCTGGAAACACCATATATTTT.

This clonotype was seen many times. This sequence joins TRBV6-2 or TRBV6-3 and TRBJ2-7, with 7 bases identical to TRBD2. The ends lost 2 bases at V and 5 bases at J; junction bases unmatched: 6. CDR1 is MNHEY and CDR2 is SVGEGT in the germline V gene. The CDR3 sequence is 14 residues long. CDR3 DNA sequence: TGTGCCAGCAGTTACCGCGGACTAGGCCACGAGCAGTACTTC. Translating it yields CASSYRGLGHEQYF.